This TCR beta chain was recorded in a study of blood T cell repertoires in COVID-19. Study-level information: Italy, Spain and the United States were the sources of the convalescent and acute COVID-19 samples. PBMCs, B-cell-depleted T cells, or T cells provided the cDNA or gDNA that made up the material.

Per the study methods: Estimated nucleated cell counts came from reference gene primer amplification. The method was immunoSEQ multiplex PCR; TCRdb's version includes in-frame clones alone and lacks a portion of them. That table supplies the V and J calls and clone size; D and trimming were determined from the DNA. Among around 120,000 clones listed, approximately 79% were seen once. The CDR3 sequence is 19 residues long. From germline, CDR1 is SGHRS and CDR2 YFSETQ. The trim removed 1 base at V and 3 bases at J, leaving 7 bases unmatched. The specimen sequenced was peripheral blood. The rearrangement links TRBV5-1 to TRBJ2-2, with 15 bases aligning to TRBD2. The sequence came from an older man with active or convalescent COVID-19. Here the CDR3 DNA reads TGCGCCAGCAGCTTGTCCGGGACTAGCGGGAGGAAGGACACCGGGGAGCTGTTTTTT. Its protein product is CASSLSGTSGRKDTGELFF.